This T cell receptor beta chain was recorded in a study of human T cells and chemical hapten exposure. This clonotype was observed many times. MiXCR, applied by TCRdb to the RACE reads, yields one record per CDR3 protein. Of about 81,000 distinct CDR3 sequences in the sample, 10% were seen once. Time point meaning: patch test 2, 6 weeks after DPC sensitization. Specified treatment: therapeutic diphenylcyclopropenone sensitization with weekly scalp DPC. This CDR3 is 14 amino acids long. Trimming took off 5 bases at V and 5 bases at J, with 12 bases between the two ends. Per the germline V gene, CDR1 is KGHSH and CDR2 is LQKENI.

This clonotype was sampled from a woman aged 25 to 39 with alopecia areata. Some clones in this sample may be carry-over from other donors' samples. This specimen consisted of whole blood, obtained in connection with sensitization to the hapten diphenylcyclopropenone (DPC). This rearrangement joins TRBV18 to TRBJ2-2, with D possibly TRBD1 on 6 matching bases. DNA for the CDR3: TGTGCCAGCTCATTCGACAGGTCGACCGGGGAGCTGTTTTTT. Amino acids: CASSFDRSTGELFF. Filled out from reference TRBV18 and TRBJ2-2, the complete variable domain reads NAGVMQNPRHLVRRRGQEARLRCSPMKGHSHVYWYRQLPEEGLKFMVYLQKENIIDESGMPKERFSAEFPKEGPSILRIQQVVRGDSAAYFCASSFDRSTGELFFGEGSRLTVL.